The 20 T cell receptor beta chains below were found in one sample sequenced in a study of T-cell memory formation after mild COVID-19. From the 5' RACE reads, TCRdb called clonotypes with MiXCR, one entry per CDR3 protein. Of 580,000 or so distinct CDR3 sequences in the sample, around a sixth were seen once. Sequenced sample: PBMCs or a T cell subset sorted from them (not recorded which). Receptors were obtained from an adult woman who had mild COVID-19 (a few samples of this study predate the infection). Cell type and time point are not known.

The V gene is TRBV10-3, the J gene TRBJ2-2; TRBD1 matches 8 bases. Per germline, CDR1 ENHRY and CDR2 SYGVKD. The ends lost 3 bases at V and 4 bases at J; junction bases unmatched: 4. CDR3 length: 15 amino acids. CDR3 protein: CAISDWDRSTGELFF. CDR3 DNA sequence: TGTGCCATCAGTGATTGGGACAGGTCCACCGGGGAGCTGTTTTTT.

In its sample, this clonotype was seen many times. CDR3 in DNA: TGTGCCAGCAACCCCGACCACTCTGGGGCCAACGTCCTGACTTTC. Encoded protein: CASNPDHSGANVLTF. The genes are TRBV12-3 or TRBV12-4 and TRBJ2-6; D call uncertain. With 7 bases removed from V and 0 bases from J, the gap between germline ends came to 10 bases. The CDR3 runs 15 residues.

This clonotype was seen only a few times. V and J are TRBV29-1 and TRBJ2-2, with a tentative D call TRBD1 (6 bases). The CDR3 runs to 14 residues. Germline lookup yields CDR1 SQVTM and CDR2 ANQGSEA. With 4 bases removed from V and 1 base from J, the gap between germline ends came to 10 bases. CDR3: CSVGSRGNTGELFF. The CDR3 DNA follows: TGCAGCGTTGGATCCAGGGGGAACACCGGGGAGCTGTTTTTT.

In this sample, this clonotype turned up a few times. The V gene is TRBV12-3 or TRBV12-4, the J gene TRBJ2-3, with 7 bases lining up with TRBD2. J gave up 5 bases and V 6 bases, and 14 bases lay outside the gene matches. The CDR3 is 16 amino acids. The CDR3 DNA follows: TGTGCCAGCAGCGCGCGGGGCGGGAGAGGAGGAGATACGCAGTATTTT. Translating gives CASSARGGRGGDTQYF.

This clonotype was seen ten or more times. The chain couples TRBV4-2 to TRBJ2-7; 11 positions match TRBD2. V gave up 4 bases and J gave up 1 base; unmatched junction bases: 3. The CDR3 runs to 15 residues. The V gene's germline CDR1 is LGHNA and CDR2 YNFKEQ. The CDR3 sequence is CASSRGLAGSYEQYF. DNA for the CDR3: TGTGCCAGCAGCCGAGGACTAGCGGGTTCCTACGAGCAGTACTTC.

The chain couples TRBV4-2 to TRBJ2-3, with D unclear. Trimming cost V 2 bases and J 6 bases, with 15 bases left between them. CDR3 length: 15 amino acids. Per the germline V gene, CDR1 is LGHNA and CDR2 is YNFKEQ. In DNA form, the CDR3 reads TGTGCCAGCAGCCAAACCACCCTGATATCCGATACGCAGTATTTT. This codes for CASSQTTLISDTQYF.

This sequence joins TRBV6-1 and TRBJ2-1, with D perhaps TRBD1 (5 bases). This CDR3 has 14 residues. Germline CDR1 MNHNS, CDR2 SASEGT. The CDR3, as DNA: TGTGCGGTGGGGCGGAGCCACGGAGACAATGAGCAGTTCTTC. It codes for CAVGRSHGDNEQFF.

This clonotype was recorded a few times. The rearrangement joins TRBV5-4 to TRBJ1-1, with unresolved D. Germline loops: CDR1 SGHNT, CDR2 YYREEE (reference sequence). CDR3 size: 13 residues. V was trimmed by 3 bases and J by 5 bases, leaving 11 bases between them. CDR3 nucleotides: TGTGCCAGCAGCTCACTACTGACGACTGAAGCTTTCTTT. It specifies CASSSLLTTEAFF.

This clonotype was observed a few times. The J gene is TRBJ2-7, the V gene TRBV19; D possibly uses TRBD1 or TRBD2 (5 bases each). Germline V gene sequence: CDR1 LNHDA, CDR2 SQIVND (reference sequence). This CDR3 comprises 14 residues. V was shortened by 3 bases and J by 3 bases, with 12 bases between the two germline ends. The CDR3 protein is CASSIGTKGYEQYF. The CDR3 nucleotides read TGTGCCAGTAGTATCGGGACCAAGGGCTACGAGCAGTACTTC. Full variable domain (missing parts from reference TRBV19 and TRBJ2-7): DGGITQSPKYLFRKEGQNVTLSCEQNLNHDAMYWYRQDPGQGLRLIYYSQIVNDFQKGDIAEGYSVSREKKESFPLTVTSAQKNPTAFYLCASSIGTKGYEQYFGPGTRLTVT.

The CDR3 sequence is CASNSQGSGYTF. In nucleotides, the CDR3 is TGTGCCAGCAATTCCCAGGGAAGTGGCTACACCTTC. The chain employs TRBV9 and TRBJ1-2; D is possibly TRBD1 (5 bases). This CDR3 spans 12 amino acids. CDR1 SGDLS and CDR2 YYNGEE come from the germline V gene. V lost 6 bases and J 7 bases, leaving 13 bases between the germline ends.

The rearrangement links TRBV5-5 to TRBJ2-7; D remains unclear. Trimming shortened V by 0 bases and J by 0 bases, and 10 bases separated the two germline ends. Looked up from germline, CDR1 is SGHKS and CDR2 is YYEKEE (reference sequence). The CDR3 covers 15 residues. DNA of the CDR3: TGTGCCAGCAGCTTGGCAGCGCAGGTCTCCTACGAGCAGTACTTC. This codes for CASSLAAQVSYEQYF.

This clonotype was detected a few times. The rearrangement uses TRBV20-1 and TRBJ1-5; D gene unclear. Germline V gene lookup returns CDR1 DFQATT and CDR2 SNEGSKA (reference sequence). The CDR3 spans 14 residues. With 0 bases removed from V and 5 bases from J, the gap between germline ends came to 11 bases. The CDR3 sequence is CSARDRSGDQPQHF. The CDR3 DNA is TGCAGTGCTAGAGACAGGTCTGGGGATCAGCCCCAGCATTTT.

This clonotype has a handful of counts. The CDR3 sequence is CASARGDAYEQYF. Here the CDR3 DNA reads TGCGCCAGCGCCCGGGGGGATGCCTACGAGCAGTACTTC. V is TRBV4-1 and J is TRBJ2-7; 7 nucleotides agree with TRBD2. The CDR3 contains 13 residues. The germline V gene encodes CDR1 MGHRA and CDR2 YSYEKL. V lost 8 bases, J lost 2 bases, and 6 bases stayed unmatched.

This sequence joins TRBV9 and TRBJ1-1; 9 bases map to TRBD1. Germline CDR1 SGDLS, CDR2 YYNGEE. This CDR3 has 17 residues. The J segment lost 4 bases and the V segment lost 3 bases, leaving 13 bases of the junction unmatched. CDR3 residues: CASSAGQGKVNGTEAFF. The DNA of the CDR3 is TGTGCCAGCAGCGCGGGACAGGGTAAGGTCAACGGCACTGAAGCTTTCTTT.

The gene calls are TRBV6-5 and TRBJ1-2; weak D call: TRBD1 (6 bases). Germline-derived CDR1 and CDR2 are MNHEY and SVGAGI. The CDR3 is 17 amino acids. V was trimmed by 8 bases and J by 2 bases, leaving 24 bases between them. The CDR3 sequence: CASRAGLRRGFNYGYTF. CDR3 coding DNA: TGTGCCAGCCGGGCGGGTCTTCGGAGGGGGTTCAACTATGGCTACACCTTC.

The J gene is TRBJ1-5, the V gene TRBV5-5; D remains unclear. Germline assignment: CDR1 SGHKS and CDR2 YYEKEE (reference sequence). Trimming took off 3 bases at V and 0 bases at J, with 13 bases between the two ends. The CDR3 sequence is 16 residues long. The CDR3 DNA reads as TGTGCCAGCAGCTCGGCCGTAGGAGTTAGCAATCAGCCCCAGCATTTT. It yields the protein CASSSAVGVSNQPQHF.

CDR3 nucleotides: TGTGCCAGCAGCTCAAGACTAGCAGCGAACACCGGGGAGCTGTTTTTT. The encoded protein is CASSSRLAANTGELFF. The chain carries TRBV7-9 and TRBJ2-2; 7 positions agree with TRBD2. Trimming removed 4 bases from V and 0 bases from J; junction bases left unmatched: 5. Germline CDR1 SEHNR, CDR2 FQNEAQ (reference sequence). The CDR3 loop spans 16 amino acids.

This clonotype was picked up one time. The chain is built from TRBV6-2 or TRBV6-3 and TRBJ2-4, with D possibly matching TRBD2 (6 bases). V dropped 0 bases and J dropped 9 bases, with 18 bases sitting between them. The CDR3 is 16 residues long. From germline, CDR1 is MNHEY and CDR2 SVGEGT. In DNA, the CDR3 is TGTGCCAGCAGTTACTCAGCGACTAGGGGTTTGATCATTCAGTACTTC. Protein product: CASSYSATRGLIIQYF.

This clonotype was observed a handful of times. This chain joins TRBV12-3 or TRBV12-4 and TRBJ2-2; tentative D call: TRBD2 (6 bases). The germline V and J ends were trimmed by 7 bases and 7 bases, with 19 bases remaining between them. This CDR3 spans 15 amino acids. CDR3 protein: CASTSWRGTGGELFF. For the CDR3, the DNA is TGTGCCAGCACTTCCTGGCGGGGCACCGGCGGGGAGCTGTTTTTT.

The CDR3 protein is CASSQPGPNQPQHF. CDR3 DNA sequence: TGCGCCAGCAGCCAACCGGGCCCCAATCAGCCCCAGCATTTT. The chain uses TRBV4-1 and TRBJ1-5; D uncertain. The CDR3 spans 14 residues. The V end was cut by 2 bases, the J end by 3 bases, with 8 bases between. From germline, CDR1 is MGHRA and CDR2 YSYEKL.